This T cell receptor beta chain was captured by sequencing in a study of blood T cell repertoires in COVID-19. Study-level information: Material from acute and convalescent COVID-19 was sourced from the United States, Italy and Spain. From T cells, B-cell-depleted T cells, or PBMCs came the material, which was cDNA or gDNA.

CDR1 is MDHEN, CDR2 SYDVKM, per germline. V was clipped by 5 bases and J by 4 bases, with 9 bases between them. The CDR3 contains 13 residues. Per the original methods: Reference gene primer amplification yielded estimated nucleated cell counts. Assay used: immunoSEQ multiplex PCR; TCRdb lists only in-frame clones, some missing. V and J calls and clone size are given by that table; D and trimming were obtained from the DNA. Of around 400,000 clones listed, about 89% are singletons. This receptor was identified in an older woman with COVID-19, enrolled during active disease. V usage is TRBV28 and J usage is TRBJ2-1; D unresolved. Source material: peripheral blood. Written as DNA, the CDR3 is TGTGCCAGCAGTGCCCAACAGTACAATGAGCAGTTCTTC. Protein sequence: CASSAQQYNEQFF.